Below, 10 T cell receptor beta chains from the same sample are listed, as sequenced in a study of shared clonotypes between healthy human individuals. Terminally differentiated effector memory CD45RA+ cells were excluded by CCR7 positive selection of CD45RO-negative cells. Sequencing used immunoSEQ multiplex PCR; TCRdb keeps in-frame clones, though not all of them. Found here are around 2,000,000 clones, around 96% of them singletons; the top ten hold less than 1.5%. The sequencing sample was made of naive CD8+ T cells sorted from blood. These receptors were collected from a man between 18 and 35 years old in good health.

The CDR3 spells CASISVGGTPTGELFF. CDR3 nucleotides: TGTGCCAGCATCTCTGTCGGGGGGACTCCCACCGGGGAGCTGTTTTTT. This chain links TRBV21-1 with TRBJ2-2; TRBD2 is the table's D call, not checked against the DNA. TRBV21-1 is noted as a pseudogene. The CDR3 is 16 residues long.

The chain links TRBV29-1 to TRBJ2-7, with TRBD2 matching 12 bases. Trimming at V came to 3 bases and at J to 1 base, leaving 4 bases not matched to a gene. Germline CDR1 SQVTM, CDR2 ANQGSEA. CDR3 length: 15 residues. The CDR3 spells CSVDGLAGTSYEQYF. The CDR3 DNA follows: TGCAGCGTTGATGGACTAGCGGGAACTTCCTACGAGCAGTACTTC.

The chain links TRBV6-5 to TRBJ1-2; D is uncertain. The CDR3 is made up of 13 amino acids. Germline values: CDR1 MNHEY, CDR2 SVGAGI. V lost 7 bases and J 1 base, leaving 10 bases between the germline ends. The CDR3 DNA is TGTGCCAGCACCAAGTGGGGTAACTATGGCTACACCTTC. Its translation is CASTKWGNYGYTF.

This chain connects TRBV28 to TRBJ1-4, with a tentative D call TRBD1 (5 bases). The CDR3 is 14 residues long. Germline V CDR1 and CDR2: MDHEN, SYDVKM. Trimming stripped 4 bases from V and 5 bases from J, with 11 bases between. The CDR3 DNA reads as TGTGCCAGCAGTTCAGGGCTGGGAAATGAAAAACTGTTTTTT. As protein: CASSSGLGNEKLFF.

The V and J genes are TRBV19 and TRBJ1-5, with D perhaps matching TRBD1 (6 bases). The V gene lost 4 bases and the J gene lost 1 base, with 23 bases spanning the gap. The CDR3 extends over 19 amino acids. Per the germline V gene, CDR1 is LNHDA and CDR2 is SQIVND (reference sequence). In nucleotides, the CDR3 is TGTGCCAGTAGTAGCTCCTCCACTACAGGGCCAGGCAGCAATCAGCCCCAGCATTTT. Translating it yields CASSSSSTTGPGSNQPQHF. The full variable domain, rest sourced from reference TRBV19 and TRBJ1-5, is DGGITQSPKYLFRKEGQNVTLSCEQNLNHDAMYWYRQDPGQGLRLIYYSQIVNDFQKGDIAEGYSVSREKKESFPLTVTSAQKNPTAFYLCASSSSSTTGPGSNQPQHFGDGTRLSIL.

This clone appeared a single time. J is TRBJ2-5 and V is TRBV5-4; a possible D gene is TRBD1 (6 bases). This CDR3 spans 13 amino acids. CDR1 is SGHNT, CDR2 YYREEE, per germline (reference sequence). V was pared by 5 bases and J by 1 base, with 9 bases between. The CDR3 bases are TGTGCCAGCAGGAGGGACACCCAAGAGACCCAGTACTTC. Protein: CASRRDTQETQYF. Combining the CDR3 with reference TRBV5-4 and TRBJ2-5 gives the whole variable domain ETGVTQSPTHLIKTRGQQVTLRCSSQSGHNTVSWYQQALGQGPQFIFQYYREEENGRGNFPPRFSGLQFPNYSSELNVNALELDDSALYLCASRRDTQETQYFGPGTRLLVL.

The V call is TRBV5-4, the J call TRBJ2-7; no clear D gene. Germline V gene sequence: CDR1 SGHNT, CDR2 YYREEE (reference sequence). The V end lost 4 bases, the J end lost 5 bases, and 13 bases lay between the germline ends. The CDR3 loop spans 13 amino acids. As DNA, the CDR3 is TGTGCCAGCAGCATGATGGGGTCCGACGAGCAGTACTTC. As protein: CASSMMGSDEQYF.

CDR3 sequence (DNA): TGTGCCAGCAGCTGGGACCTCCATGGCTACACCTTC. Protein: CASSWDLHGYTF. The V call is TRBV5-6, the J call TRBJ1-2, with a tentative D call TRBD1 (5 bases). Germline CDR1 SGHDT, CDR2 YYEEEE. V was clipped by 3 bases and J by 6 bases, with 9 bases between them. The CDR3 is 12 amino acids.

The chain joins TRBV7-9 to TRBJ2-5; 11 bases are a match to TRBD2. Germline lookup yields CDR1 SEHNR and CDR2 FQNEAQ (reference sequence). This CDR3 is built from 17 residues. V trimming: 1 base; J trimming: 5 bases; junction bases outside the gene matches: 9. In nucleotides, the CDR3 is TGTGCCAGCAGCTTAGTCGCTAGCGGGGGGACGGGTGAGACCCAGTACTTC. It codes for CASSLVASGGTGETQYF.

The rearrangement joins TRBV15 to TRBJ1-3; D is unclear. Germline assignment: CDR1 LNHNV and CDR2 YYDKDF (reference sequence). The CDR3 runs 15 residues. The V end lost 0 bases, the J end lost 0 bases, and 6 bases lay between the germline ends. CDR3 coding DNA: TGTGCCACCAGCAGAGATCAGGTCTCTGGAAACACCATATATTTT. Its protein product is CATSRDQVSGNTIYF.